These T cell receptor beta chains were read from a single sample in a study of T cell responses to AZD1222 COVID-19 vaccine. This table comes from immunoSEQ multiplex PCR, and its TCRdb copy is limited to in-frame clones, with some not included. The sample lists more than 80,000 clones, 90% seen once, with 8% in the top ten. The sample in question was peripheral blood, obtained 28 days after the second AZD1222 dose. The receptors here all came from an adult who received the AZD1222 COVID-19 vaccine. The CDR3 runs from the conserved cysteine through the conserved F or W. A D gene is named only where the DNA matches it firmly. Part of the rows lack a size; the others show once, few, many or a class for expanded clones.

size	D	V	J	DNA	CDR3
.	TRBD2	TRBV11-1	TRBJ2-3	TGTGCCAGCAGCTTTCTAGCGGGGGAGACCACAGATACGCAGTATTTT	CASSFLAGETTDTQYF
medium-sized	TRBD1	TRBV27	TRBJ1-6	TGTGCCAGCAGGACAGGGGTGAATAATTCACCCCTCCACTTT	CASRTGVNNSPLHF
.	TRBD1	TRBV10-3	TRBJ1-6	TGTGCCATCAGGGAGGGGACAGGGCACTCACCCCTCCACTTT	CAIREGTGHSPLHF
.	.	TRBV4-3	TRBJ2-6	TGCGCCAGCAGCCAAGAGCCTCGGGGGGCATACTCTGGGGCCAACGTCCTGACTTTC	CASSQEPRGAYSGANVLTF
.	TRBD1	TRBV29-1	TRBJ2-7	TGCAGCGTAGCCGGGACAGGGGACTGGGAGCAGTACTTC	CSVAGTGDWEQYF
.	TRBD2	TRBV18	TRBJ2-5	TGTGCCAGCTCACCGGGTAGCGGGGGGCACCAAGAGACCCAGTACTTC	CASSPGSGGHQETQYF
once	.	TRBV5-5	TRBJ1-2	TGTGCCAGCAGCCGTTCACTCGCCGAAGATACGGAGTTCTACACCTTC	CASSRSLAEDTEFYTF
once	TRBD2	TRBV6-5	TRBJ2-7	TGTGCCAGCAGGAGACTAGCGGGGACCTACGAGCAGTACTTC	CASRRLAGTYEQYF
.	.	TRBV24-1	TRBJ1-3	TGTGCCACCAGTGCCGGGACCCACTCTGGAAACACCATATATTTT	CATSAGTHSGNTIYF
once	TRBD1	TRBV11-1	TRBJ2-7	TGTGCCAGCAGGCCCGACAGGGGCCCGACGTGGGAGCAGTACTTC	CASRPDRGPTWEQYF
few	.	TRBV2	TRBJ1-5	TGTGCCAGCAGTGGCCGGGTAGGACTACCCAAATATAGCAATCAGCCCCAGCATTTT	CASSGRVGLPKYSNQPQHF
.	.	TRBV7-3	TRBJ1-1	TGTGCCAGCAAGAGCAGGACGAACACTGAAGCTTTCTTT	CASKSRTNTEAFF
.	.	TRBV19	TRBJ2-2	TGTGCCAGTATGCTCGGCCCCACCGGGGAGCTGTTTTTT	CASMLGPTGELFF
.	.	TRBV7-2	TRBJ1-1	TGTGCCAGCAGCAGGGCAGAGCCCATGAACACTGAAGCTTTCTTT	CASSRAEPMNTEAFF
.	.	TRBV7-2	TRBJ1-5	TGTGCCAGCAGCTTAGAAGGAGGGTTCGGCAATCAGCCCCAGCATTTT	CASSLEGGFGNQPQHF
.	TRBD1	TRBV6-5	TRBJ1-2	TGTGCCAGCAGAAGACCGGACAGGGACTATGGCTACACCTTC	CASRRPDRDYGYTF
few	.	TRBV6-2/TRBV6-3	TRBJ1-2	TGTGCCAGCAGTTACCCAAATTCCTATGGCTACACCTTC	CASSYPNSYGYTF
.	.	TRBV6-2/TRBV6-3	TRBJ2-1	TGTGCCAGCAGTTATGCGGCTAGCAGCCAGTTCTTC	CASSYAASSQFF
.	TRBD1	TRBV2	TRBJ1-4	TGTGCCAGCAGGGGGGACAGCCTCGGCGAAAAACTGTTTTTT	CASRGDSLGEKLFF
.	TRBD1	TRBV6-5	TRBJ1-3	TGTGCCAGCAGTAAATCGGACAGGGCCGGAAACACCATATATTTT	CASSKSDRAGNTIYF
.	.	TRBV14	TRBJ2-5	TGTGCCAGCAGCCAAGGGGGAGAGACCCAGTACTTC	CASSQGGETQYF
.	TRBD1	TRBV18	TRBJ1-5	TGTGCCAGCTCACCGAGCTCGGACAGGGGCAATCAGCCCCAGCATTTT	CASSPSSDRGNQPQHF
.	.	TRBV7-2	TRBJ2-7	TGTGCCAGCGGCCGGGACACCCTTTACGAGCAGTACTTC	CASGRDTLYEQYF
.	.	TRBV7-9	TRBJ2-7	TGTGCCAGCAGCCCTAGGGCGGGGACGGAAAGGGACGAGCAGTACTTC	CASSPRAGTERDEQYF
.	.	TRBV3-1/TRBV3-2	TRBJ2-7	TGTGCCAGCAGCCAGACTGACTACGAGCAGTACTTC	CASSQTDYEQYF
.	TRBD1	TRBV7-6	TRBJ2-1	TGTGCCAGCAGCTCGCAGGGGGCGTCCCGCAATGAGCAGTTCTTC	CASSSQGASRNEQFF
.	.	TRBV27	TRBJ1-2	TGTGCCAGCAGACTCCTCAGGACAGTGAGGCTTCCCTATGGCTACACCTTC	CASRLLRTVRLPYGYTF
.	.	TRBV19	TRBJ1-2	TGTGCCAGTAGTAAGGGTCAGGTGCGTGGCTACACCTTC	CASSKGQVRGYTF
.	.	TRBV27	TRBJ1-4	TGTGCCAGCAGCCCCGGCAATTTGGCAGGGAGTGAAAAACTGTTTTTT	CASSPGNLAGSEKLFF
.	.	TRBV24-1	TRBJ1-1	TGTGCCACCAGTGCTATGCTGGTTACAGGGAGGCCTGCTGAAGCTTTCTTT	CATSAMLVTGRPAEAFF
few	TRBD1	TRBV5-1	TRBJ2-2	TGCGCCAGCAGCTTGACAACAGGGGCTTCCGGGGAGCTGTTTTTT	CASSLTTGASGELFF
.	.	TRBV14	TRBJ1-4	TGTGCCAGCAGCCCGTTATTAGGTGCGGAACGTAATGAAAAACTGTTTTTT	CASSPLLGAERNEKLFF
.	.	TRBV7-9	TRBJ2-5	TGTGCCAGCAGCCCTAAACTAAAGACAGGGAGGAGGACGGAGACCCAGTACTTC	CASSPKLKTGRRTETQYF
.	TRBD1	TRBV19	TRBJ1-5	TGTGCCAGTAGTATAGATCTTCGACAGGGTCGATTGGAGCAGCCCCAGCATTTT	CASSIDLRQGRLEQPQHF
.	.	TRBV7-2	TRBJ1-1	TGTGCCAGCAGCCCCACCGGTGGGGTCACTGAAGCTTTCTTT	CASSPTGGVTEAFF
.	.	TRBV18	TRBJ1-4	TGTGCCAGCTCACCCCCAGGGCCAACTAATGAAAAACTGTTTTTT	CASSPPGPTNEKLFF
.	.	TRBV4-3	TRBJ1-1	TGCGCCAGCAGCCAGACGGGGGATCAAGCTTTCTTT	CASSQTGDQAFF
once	TRBD1	TRBV7-9	TRBJ1-2	TGTGCCAGCAGGGGGACAGGGAGCTATGGCTACACCTTC	CASRGTGSYGYTF
.	TRBD1	TRBV27	TRBJ1-3	TGTGCCAGCAGCTCAGGGGGCGCCTCTGGAAACACCATATATTTT	CASSSGGASGNTIYF
.	.	TRBV21-1	TRBJ2-7	TGTGCCAGCTACCCCTCGCAGGCCACCTACTACGAGCAGTACTTC	CASYPSQATYYEQYF
.	.	TRBV9	TRBJ2-2	TGTGCCAGCAACGCGGCGGGGGCAGAGGGCACCGGGGAGCTGTTTTTT	CASNAAGAEGTGELFF
.	TRBD2	TRBV6-6	TRBJ2-5	TGTGCCAGCAGTTACTTAACTAGCGGCGAGACCCAGTACTTC	CASSYLTSGETQYF
.	TRBD1	TRBV6-5	TRBJ1-2	TGTGCCAGTGGTTCAGGACAGGGAGGCGGCTACACCTTC	CASGSGQGGGYTF